This T cell receptor beta chain was sequenced during a study of T cells in Graves' hyperthyroidism and ophthalmopathy. General study points: A model of 13 V-J pairs discriminated ophthalmopathy from stable hyperthyroidism.

Regarding this clonotype: Its target is not known.

Patients between 18 and 65 years old had hyperthyroidism, newly diagnosed and lasting under 2 months. Researchers amplified the TCR beta CDR3 regions from RNA transcripts. The HTBI primer set drove a first-round RT-PCR of the TCR CDR3. TCRdb re-derived calls from the multiplex PCR reads in MiXCR, one entry per CDR3 protein. Found here are 750,000 to 950,000 distinct CDR3 sequences, about two fifths of them singletons; the top ten hold approximately 10%. V gave up 5 bases and J gave up 13 bases, with 27 bases separating them. The CDR3 totals 16 residues. The J gene is TRBJ1-5, the V gene TRBV12-3 or TRBV12-4, with D possibly being TRBD1 (5 bases). The TCR was taken from a man aged 18 to 29 with Graves' hyperthyroidism. Sequencing was done on a sample of blood. In DNA form, the CDR3 reads TGTGCCAGCAGTATTTCTCCAGGGCAATCACCCTACCTGCAGCATTTT. This sequence encodes CASSISPGQSPYLQHF.